This T cell receptor (beta chain) derives from a study of T-cell reconstitution after alpha-beta-depleted transplantation in children. V was cut by 6 bases and J by 5 bases, with 12 bases left in between. The CDR3 consists of 13 residues. Germline V CDR1 and CDR2: MNHEY, SVGEGT. Preparation of the TCRbeta library involved a method that used unique molecular identifiers. From the PCR reads, TCRdb called clonotypes with MiXCR, one entry per CDR3 protein. The table lists a few hundred thousand distinct CDR3 sequences, 9.7% of them singletons. At least ten counts were recorded for this clonotype. The material was PBMCs from the stem cell graft donor, obtained from the stem cell graft. This receptor was obtained from a human donor who donated a stem cell graft to a child with SCID. The V and J genes are TRBV6-2 or TRBV6-3 and TRBJ2-3; a weak D match, TRBD1 (5 bases). The DNA of the CDR3 is TGTGCCAGCAGCGAGACAGTCCAAGATACGCAGTATTTT. This encodes CASSETVQDTQYF.